This T cell receptor (beta chain) emerged from a study of graft-versus-host responses after intestinal transplantation. Study as a whole: Every recipient had anti-thymocyte globulin induction and around three years of tacrolimus plus steroids. Study findings and constraints: Maximum circulating GvH clone levels tracked with early post-transplant HvG decreases.

With regard to this clone: Its antigen is currently unknown.

Data came from immunoSEQ multiplex PCR; TCRdb stores just in-frame clones and leaves some out. The sample lists over 100,000 clones; roughly nine tenths were seen once. Looked up from germline, CDR1 is KGHSH and CDR2 is LQKENI. Trimming removed 6 bases from V and 0 bases from J, with 11 bases in between. CDR3 length: 14 residues. This sequence was found in a human donor who was the organ donor for an intestinal transplant. This sample comprised unstimulated CD4+ T cells sorted from spleen or lymph node cells, obtained before transplant. V usage is TRBV18 and J usage is TRBJ1-2, with D tentatively TRBD1 (5 bases). In nucleotides, the CDR3 is TGTGCCAGCTCCGGGGCAGGCTCTAACTATGGCTACACCTTC. It yields the protein CASSGAGSNYGYTF.